This T cell receptor beta chain was recorded in a study of cytomegalovirus exposure and HLA in healthy donors. On the study more broadly: Samples from HLA-typed donors yielded 65 million to 85 million unique TCRs in an early data release. Study-level points and caveats: Differences between HLA loci emerged in a later analysis of TCR association rates, with DRB1 most and HLA-C fewest.

As to this clone: Antigen unknown.

The PCR used 60 Vbeta and 13 Jbeta primers. Generated by immunoSEQ multiplex PCR, the TCRdb table keeps only in-frame clones and is missing some. Of 100,000 to 150,000 clones in the sample, 70% to 85% were seen once. The TCR originated in a man aged 35-49 years in good health and CMV-seropositive. Sequencing was done on a sample of PBMCs.

This CDR3 reads CASSQEGGPYNEQFF. In DNA form, the CDR3 reads TGTGCCAGCAGCCAAGAGGGGGGTCCCTACAATGAGCAGTTCTTC. The genes are TRBV14 and TRBJ2-1; a possible D gene is TRBD2 (6 bases). There are 15 residues in the CDR3. Germline CDR1 is SGHDN and CDR2 is FVKESK. Trimming removed 0 bases at V and 2 bases at J, with 8 bases between.